The entry below describes one T cell receptor beta chain. The data originate from a study of T cell responses to AZD1222 COVID-19 vaccine. Generated by immunoSEQ multiplex PCR, the TCRdb table keeps only in-frame clones and is missing some. The data contain some 130,000 clones, over 85% of them singletons. V was trimmed by 0 bases and J by 4 bases, leaving 10 bases between them. Germline CDR1 LNHNV, CDR2 YYDKDF (reference sequence). This CDR3 comprises 15 residues. The sequences come from peripheral blood, collected on day 0 of AZD1222 vaccination. This chain joins TRBV15 and TRBJ1-3, with D perhaps matching TRBD1 (5 bases). The receptor was isolated from an adult in good health. As DNA, the CDR3 is TGTGCCACCAGCAGAGATTCAGGGAAGGGAAACACCATATATTTT. Translated, it gives CATSRDSGKGNTIYF.